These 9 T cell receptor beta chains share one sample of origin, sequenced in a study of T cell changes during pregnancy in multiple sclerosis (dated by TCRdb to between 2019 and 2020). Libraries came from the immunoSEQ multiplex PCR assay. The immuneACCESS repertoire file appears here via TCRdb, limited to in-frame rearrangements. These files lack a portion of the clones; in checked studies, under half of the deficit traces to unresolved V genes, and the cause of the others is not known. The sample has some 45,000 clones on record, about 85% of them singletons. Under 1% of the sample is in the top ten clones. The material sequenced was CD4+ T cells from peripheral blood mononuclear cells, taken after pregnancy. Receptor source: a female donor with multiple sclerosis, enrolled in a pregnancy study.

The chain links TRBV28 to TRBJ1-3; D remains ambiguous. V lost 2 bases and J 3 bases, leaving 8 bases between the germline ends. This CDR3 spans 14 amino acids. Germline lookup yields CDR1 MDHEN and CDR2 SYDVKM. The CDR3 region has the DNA TGTGCCAGCAGTTTAAGTGCCGGTGGAAACACCATATATTTT. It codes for CASSLSAGGNTIYF.

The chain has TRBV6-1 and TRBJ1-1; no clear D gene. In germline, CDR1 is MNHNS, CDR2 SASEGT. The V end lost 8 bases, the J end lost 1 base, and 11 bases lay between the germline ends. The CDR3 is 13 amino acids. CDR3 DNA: TGTGCCAGCGGTAGCCATCCGAACACTGAAGCTTTCTTT. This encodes CASGSHPNTEAFF.

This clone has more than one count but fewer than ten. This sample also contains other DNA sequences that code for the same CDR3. This CDR3 reads CASSPRGGPDTQYF. Written as DNA, the CDR3 is TGTGCCAGCTCCCCCCGGGGGGGCCCAGATACGCAGTATTTT. V gene TRBV18 combines with J gene TRBJ2-3; TRBD2 matches 8 bases. Germline V gene lookup returns CDR1 KGHSH and CDR2 LQKENI. The CDR3 runs to 14 residues. V shed 6 bases and J 4 bases; nucleotides not matched to a gene: 6.

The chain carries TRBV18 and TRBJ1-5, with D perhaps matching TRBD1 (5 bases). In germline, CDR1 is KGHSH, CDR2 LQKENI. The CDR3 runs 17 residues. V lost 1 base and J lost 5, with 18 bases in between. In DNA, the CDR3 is TGTGCCAGCTCACCACAACACGACAGTCGGGGGGATCAGCCCCAGCATTTT. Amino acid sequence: CASSPQHDSRGDQPQHF.

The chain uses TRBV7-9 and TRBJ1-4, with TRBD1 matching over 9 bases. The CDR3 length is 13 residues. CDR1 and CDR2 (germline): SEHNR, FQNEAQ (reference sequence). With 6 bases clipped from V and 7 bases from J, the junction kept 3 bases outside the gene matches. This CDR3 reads CASSRQGGEKLFF. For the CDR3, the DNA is TGTGCCAGCAGTCGACAGGGGGGTGAAAAACTGTTTTTT.

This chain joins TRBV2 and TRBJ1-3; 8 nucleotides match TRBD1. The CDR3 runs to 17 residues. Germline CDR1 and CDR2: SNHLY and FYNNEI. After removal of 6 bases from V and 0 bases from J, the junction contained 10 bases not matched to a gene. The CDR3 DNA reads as TGTGCCAGCAGCCGGACGGGACAGGCGTTCTCTGGAAACACCATATATTTT. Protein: CASSRTGQAFSGNTIYF.

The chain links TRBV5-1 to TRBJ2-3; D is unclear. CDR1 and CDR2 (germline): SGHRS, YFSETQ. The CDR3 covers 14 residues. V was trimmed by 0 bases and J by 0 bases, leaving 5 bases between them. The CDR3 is CASSLDGSTDTQYF. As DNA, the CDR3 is TGCGCCAGCAGCTTGGATGGCAGCACAGATACGCAGTATTTT.

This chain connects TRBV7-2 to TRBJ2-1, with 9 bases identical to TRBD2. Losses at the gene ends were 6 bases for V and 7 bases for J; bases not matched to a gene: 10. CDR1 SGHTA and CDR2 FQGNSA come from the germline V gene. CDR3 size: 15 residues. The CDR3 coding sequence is TGTGCCAGCAGGGGGGAGGCGGGGGGGCGGAATGAGCAGTTCTTC. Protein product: CASRGEAGGRNEQFF.

CDR3 residues: CASSSGQYNSPLHF. For the CDR3, the DNA is TGTGCCAGCAGCTCGGGACAGTATAATTCACCCCTCCACTTT. This rearrangement joins TRBV7-3 to TRBJ1-6, with 7 bases aligning to TRBD1. This CDR3 region has 14 residues. V was pared by 4 bases and J by 4 bases, with 1 base of the junction left unmatched. CDR1 and CDR2 (germline): SGHTA, FQGTGA.